This entry describes one T cell receptor beta chain. The data derive from a study of identical twins. Trimming took off 7 bases at V and 0 bases at J, with 13 bases between the two ends. The V gene's germline CDR1 is LNHDA and CDR2 SQIVND (reference sequence). The length of the CDR3 is 16 residues. Template switching supplied a universal primer site; unique molecular identifiers were carried on the cDNA. In TCRdb, the 5' RACE reads were re-called with MiXCR into one record per CDR3 protein. The table shows 500,000 to 650,000 distinct CDR3 sequences, with 20% to 25% occurring only once. This same sample was also taken into another study, of yellow fever vaccine responses in identical twins.

The chain recombines TRBV19 with TRBJ2-6; TRBD1 is a possible D gene (5 bases). The sample taken for sequencing was CD4+ T cells sorted from blood. The source of this sequence is a woman aged 18-29 years in good health. The CDR3 region has the DNA TGTGCCAGTACCCAGACAGTAAGCTCTGGGGCCAACGTCCTGACTTTC. Translation gives CASTQTVSSGANVLTF. Variable domain in full (rest from reference TRBV19 and TRBJ2-6): DGGITQSPKYLFRKEGQNVTLSCEQNLNHDAMYWYRQDPGQGLRLIYYSQIVNDFQKGDIAEGYSVSREKKESFPLTVTSAQKNPTAFYLCASTQTVSSGANVLTFGAGSRLTVL.